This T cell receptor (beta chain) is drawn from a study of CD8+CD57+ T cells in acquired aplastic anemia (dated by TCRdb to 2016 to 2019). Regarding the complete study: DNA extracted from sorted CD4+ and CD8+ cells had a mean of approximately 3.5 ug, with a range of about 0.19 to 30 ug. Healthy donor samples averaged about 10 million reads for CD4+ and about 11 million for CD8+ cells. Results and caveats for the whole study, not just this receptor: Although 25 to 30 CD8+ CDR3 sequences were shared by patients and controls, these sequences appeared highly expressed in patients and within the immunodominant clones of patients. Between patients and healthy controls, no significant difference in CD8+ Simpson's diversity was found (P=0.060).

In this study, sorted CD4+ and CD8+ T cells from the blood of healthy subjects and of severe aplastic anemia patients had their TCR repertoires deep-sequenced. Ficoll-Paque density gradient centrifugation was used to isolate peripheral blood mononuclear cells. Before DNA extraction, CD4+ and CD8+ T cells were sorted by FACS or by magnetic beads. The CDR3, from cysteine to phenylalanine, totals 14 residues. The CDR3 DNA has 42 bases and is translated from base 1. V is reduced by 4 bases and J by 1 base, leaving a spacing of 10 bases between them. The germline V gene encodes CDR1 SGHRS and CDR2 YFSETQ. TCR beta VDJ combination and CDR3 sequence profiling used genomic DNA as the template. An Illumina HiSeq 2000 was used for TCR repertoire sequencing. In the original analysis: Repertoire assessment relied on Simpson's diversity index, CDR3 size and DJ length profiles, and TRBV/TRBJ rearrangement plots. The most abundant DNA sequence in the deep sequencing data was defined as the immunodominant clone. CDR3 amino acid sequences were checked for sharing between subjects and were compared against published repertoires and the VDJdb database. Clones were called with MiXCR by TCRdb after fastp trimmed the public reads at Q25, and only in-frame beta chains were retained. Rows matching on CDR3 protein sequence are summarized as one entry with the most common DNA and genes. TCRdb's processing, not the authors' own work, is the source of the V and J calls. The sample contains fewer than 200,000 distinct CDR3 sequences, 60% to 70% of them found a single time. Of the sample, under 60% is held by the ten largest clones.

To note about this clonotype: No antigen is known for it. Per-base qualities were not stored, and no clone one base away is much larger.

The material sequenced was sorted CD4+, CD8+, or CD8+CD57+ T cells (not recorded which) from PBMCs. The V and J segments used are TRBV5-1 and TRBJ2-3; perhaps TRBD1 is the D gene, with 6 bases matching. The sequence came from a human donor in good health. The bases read TGCGCCAGCAGCGAGGACAGTGGCACAGATACGCAGTATTTT. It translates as CASSEDSGTDTQYF.